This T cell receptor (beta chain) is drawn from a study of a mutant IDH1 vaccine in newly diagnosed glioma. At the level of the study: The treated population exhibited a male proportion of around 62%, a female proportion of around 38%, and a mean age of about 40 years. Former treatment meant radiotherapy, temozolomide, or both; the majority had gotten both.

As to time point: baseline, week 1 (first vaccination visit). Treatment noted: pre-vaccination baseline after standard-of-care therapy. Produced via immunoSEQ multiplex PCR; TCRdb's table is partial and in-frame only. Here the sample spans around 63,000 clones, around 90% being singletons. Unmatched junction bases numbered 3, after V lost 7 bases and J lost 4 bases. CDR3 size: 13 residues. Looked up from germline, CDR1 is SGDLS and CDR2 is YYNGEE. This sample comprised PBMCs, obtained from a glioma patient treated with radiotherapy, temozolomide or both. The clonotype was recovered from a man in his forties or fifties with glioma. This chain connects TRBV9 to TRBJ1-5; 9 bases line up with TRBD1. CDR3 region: CASGDRENQPQHF. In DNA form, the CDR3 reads TGTGCCAGCGGGGACAGGGAAAATCAGCCCCAGCATTTT.